This T cell receptor (beta chain) was identified in a study of spatial heterogeneity in lung cancer. Overall study: In raw reads, more than 8.5 appearances on average were recorded for each unique TCR and UMI combination.

Germline CDR1 and CDR2: SEHNR and FQNEAQ (reference sequence). The length of the CDR3 is 15 residues. Trimming shortened V by 6 bases and J by 0 bases, and 14 bases separated the two germline ends. From the 5' RACE reads, TCRdb called clonotypes with MiXCR, one entry per CDR3 protein. Of about 120,000 distinct CDR3 sequences listed, more than 9% were seen once; the top ten hold around 16%. Regarding time point: blood at routine non-recurrence follow-up after resection. Unsorted whole RNA of tumor, nontumor lung or frozen PBMC was sequenced. The chain recombines TRBV7-9 with TRBJ1-1; unclear D gene. The sequences come from PBMCs, collected at follow-up. The clonotype was recovered from a male donor with early-stage non-small cell lung cancer. CDR3 bases: TGTGCCAGCAGAAATGCGCGGGGTTTGAACACTGAAGCTTTCTTT. Protein sequence: CASRNARGLNTEAFF.